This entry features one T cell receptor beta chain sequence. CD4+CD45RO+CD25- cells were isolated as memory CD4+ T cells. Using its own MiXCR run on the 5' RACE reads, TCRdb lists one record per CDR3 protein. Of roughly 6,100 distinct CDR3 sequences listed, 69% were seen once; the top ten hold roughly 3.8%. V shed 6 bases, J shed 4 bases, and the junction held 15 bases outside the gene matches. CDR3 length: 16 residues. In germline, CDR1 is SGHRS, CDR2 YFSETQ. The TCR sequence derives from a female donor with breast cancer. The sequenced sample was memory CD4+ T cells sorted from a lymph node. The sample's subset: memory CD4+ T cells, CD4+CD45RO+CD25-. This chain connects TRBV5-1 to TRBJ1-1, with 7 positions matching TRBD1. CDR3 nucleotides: TGCGCCAGCACCTATGGAAACAGGGGCGGGGGCACTGAAGCTTTCTTT. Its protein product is CASTYGNRGGGTEAFF.